This T cell receptor beta chain was documented in a study of cytomegalovirus exposure and HLA in healthy donors. On the study more broadly: Researchers found that about 82% of about 400 genotyped donors fell within the Caucasian-associated ancestry cluster. The study's findings and limits: Being productive about 87% or about 30% of the time was typical of most TCR beta V segments in an earlier analysis. The classifier reportedly diagnosed cytomegalovirus status with high sensitivity and specificity. There were under 200 TCR beta chains listed as cytomegalovirus-associated.

Germline values: CDR1 KGHSH, CDR2 LQKENI. J was trimmed by 3 bases and V by 2 bases; bases with no gene match: 12. The CDR3 has 18 residues. Comments on this clone: Its antigen is undetermined.

With 60 Vbeta and 13 Jbeta primers, the PCR was carried out. The table came from immunoSEQ multiplex PCR; TCRdb's copy has only in-frame clones and leaves some out. Of 100,000 to 150,000 clones listed, roughly 69% are singletons. The sequencing sample was made of PBMCs. The chain is built from TRBV18 and TRBJ2-4; the match to TRBD1 covers 8 bases. The receptor's source is a human donor in good health. The CDR3 DNA reads as TGTGCCAGCTCACCATTCCCGCCAGGGGGCGCAGGCAAAAACATTCAGTACTTC. Its translation is CASSPFPPGGAGKNIQYF.